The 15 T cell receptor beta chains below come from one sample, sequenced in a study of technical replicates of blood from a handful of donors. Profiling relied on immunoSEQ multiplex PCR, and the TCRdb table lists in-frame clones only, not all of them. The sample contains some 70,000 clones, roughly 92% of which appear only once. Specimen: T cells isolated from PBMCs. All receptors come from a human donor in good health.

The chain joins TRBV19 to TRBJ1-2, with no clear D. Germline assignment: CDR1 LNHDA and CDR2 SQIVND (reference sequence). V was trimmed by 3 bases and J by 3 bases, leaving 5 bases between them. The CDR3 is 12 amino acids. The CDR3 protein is CASSIPDYGYTF. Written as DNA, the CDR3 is TGTGCCAGTAGTATCCCGGACTATGGCTACACCTTC.

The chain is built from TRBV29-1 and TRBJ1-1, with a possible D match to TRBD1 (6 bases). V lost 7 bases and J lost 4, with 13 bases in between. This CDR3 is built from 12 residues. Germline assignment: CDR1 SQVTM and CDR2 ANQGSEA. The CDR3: CSALWGPTEAFF. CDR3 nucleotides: TGCAGCGCCCTGTGGGGGCCCACTGAAGCTTTCTTT.

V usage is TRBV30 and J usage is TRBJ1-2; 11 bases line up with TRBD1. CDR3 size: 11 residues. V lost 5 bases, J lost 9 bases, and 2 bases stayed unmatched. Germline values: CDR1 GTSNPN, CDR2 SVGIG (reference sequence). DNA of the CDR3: TGTGCCTGGGGACAGGGGGCTAGCTACACCTTC. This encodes CAWGQGASYTF.

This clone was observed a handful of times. In DNA form, the CDR3 reads TGTGCCACTCGGACAGGGGAAACTGAAGCTTTCTTT. Protein sequence: CATRTGETEAFF. V usage is TRBV15 and J usage is TRBJ1-1, with 9 bases lining up with TRBD1. V dropped 9 bases and J dropped 5; count of bases not matched to a gene: 4. Germline CDR1 reads LNHNV; CDR2 reads YYDKDF (reference sequence). The CDR3 consists of 12 residues.

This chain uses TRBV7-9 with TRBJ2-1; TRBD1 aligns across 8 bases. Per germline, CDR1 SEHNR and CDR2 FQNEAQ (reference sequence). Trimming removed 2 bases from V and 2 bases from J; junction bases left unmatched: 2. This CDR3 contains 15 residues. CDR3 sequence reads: CASSLRQGTYNEQFF. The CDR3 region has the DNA TGTGCCAGCAGCTTAAGACAGGGGACCTACAATGAGCAGTTCTTC.

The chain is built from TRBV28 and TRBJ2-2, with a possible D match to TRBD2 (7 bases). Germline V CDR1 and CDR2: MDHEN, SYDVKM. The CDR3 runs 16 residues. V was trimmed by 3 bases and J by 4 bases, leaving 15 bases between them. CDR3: CASSFRRGQGTGELFF. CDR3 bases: TGTGCCAGCAGTTTCAGGCGGGGGCAGGGCACCGGGGAGCTGTTTTTT.

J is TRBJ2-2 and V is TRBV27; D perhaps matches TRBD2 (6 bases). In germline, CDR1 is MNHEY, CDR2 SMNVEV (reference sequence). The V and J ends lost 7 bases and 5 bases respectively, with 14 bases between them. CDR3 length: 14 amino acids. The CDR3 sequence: CASTPSAQTGELFF. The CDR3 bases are TGTGCCAGCACGCCTAGCGCTCAGACCGGGGAGCTGTTTTTT.

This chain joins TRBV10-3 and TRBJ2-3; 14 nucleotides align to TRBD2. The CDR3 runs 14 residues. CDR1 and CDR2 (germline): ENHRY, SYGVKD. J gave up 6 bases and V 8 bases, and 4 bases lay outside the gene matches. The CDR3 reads CAIGTSGSPDTQYF. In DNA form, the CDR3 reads TGTGCCATCGGGACTAGCGGGAGTCCGGATACGCAGTATTTT.

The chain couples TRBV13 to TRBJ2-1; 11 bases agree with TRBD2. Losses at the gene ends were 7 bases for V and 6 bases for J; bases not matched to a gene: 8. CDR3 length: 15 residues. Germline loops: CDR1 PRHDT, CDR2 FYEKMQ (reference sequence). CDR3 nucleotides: TGTGCCAGCACCCTGACTAGCGGGACACTCAATGAGCAGTTCTTC. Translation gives CASTLTSGTLNEQFF.

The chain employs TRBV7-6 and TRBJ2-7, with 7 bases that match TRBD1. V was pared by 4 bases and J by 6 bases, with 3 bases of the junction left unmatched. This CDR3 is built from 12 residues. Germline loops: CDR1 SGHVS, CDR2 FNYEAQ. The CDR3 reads CASSYRGGEQYF. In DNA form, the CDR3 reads TGTGCCAGCAGCTACAGGGGCGGCGAGCAGTACTTC.

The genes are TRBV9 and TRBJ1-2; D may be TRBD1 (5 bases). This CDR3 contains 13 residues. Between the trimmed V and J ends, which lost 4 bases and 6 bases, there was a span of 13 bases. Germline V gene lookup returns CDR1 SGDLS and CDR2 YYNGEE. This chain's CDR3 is CASSSAGDNGYTF. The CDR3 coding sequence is TGTGCCAGCAGCTCTGCGGGGGATAATGGCTACACCTTC.

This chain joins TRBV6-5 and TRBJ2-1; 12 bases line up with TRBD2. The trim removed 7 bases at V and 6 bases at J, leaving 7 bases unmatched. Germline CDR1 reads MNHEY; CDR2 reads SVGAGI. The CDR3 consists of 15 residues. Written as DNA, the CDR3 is TGTGCCAGCATGACCTCTAGCGGGAGGGCCAATGAGCAGTTCTTC. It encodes CASMTSSGRANEQFF.

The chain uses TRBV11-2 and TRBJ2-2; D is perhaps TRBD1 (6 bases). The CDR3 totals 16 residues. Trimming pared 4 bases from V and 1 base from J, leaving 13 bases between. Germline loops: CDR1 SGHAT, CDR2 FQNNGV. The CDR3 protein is CASSSQTGGNTGELFF. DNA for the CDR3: TGTGCCAGCAGCTCCCAGACAGGTGGGAACACCGGGGAGCTGTTTTTT.

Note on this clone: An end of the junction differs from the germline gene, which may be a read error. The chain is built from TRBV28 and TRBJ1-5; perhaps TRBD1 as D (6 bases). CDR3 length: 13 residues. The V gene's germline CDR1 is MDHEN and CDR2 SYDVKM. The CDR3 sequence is CASSFAGDQPQHF. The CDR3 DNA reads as TGTGCTAGCAGTTTCGCAGGGGATCAGCCCCAGCATTTT.

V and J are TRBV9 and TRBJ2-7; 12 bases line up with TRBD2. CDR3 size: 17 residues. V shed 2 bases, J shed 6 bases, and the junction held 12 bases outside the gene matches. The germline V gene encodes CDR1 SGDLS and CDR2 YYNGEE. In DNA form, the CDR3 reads TGTGCCAGCAGCGTCGGACTAGCGGGATCCGCCCATGGCGAGCAGTACTTC. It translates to CASSVGLAGSAHGEQYF.